A single sample is the source of the 15 T cell receptor beta chains below, sequenced in a study of sequential checkpoint blockade in melanoma. As for treatment: randomized to nivolumab then ipilimumab (arm A) or the reverse (arm B). Clones were sequenced by immunoSEQ multiplex PCR, and TCRdb holds only the in-frame ones, with some missing. The sample yields 15,000 to 20,000 clones, more than 75% seen once. Sequenced material: CD8+ T cells sorted from blood (inferred from file names), taken from a patient given nivolumab and ipilimumab in sequence. All receptors come from a human donor with melanoma.

The chain has TRBV5-1 and TRBJ2-7, with D possibly TRBD1 on 6 matching bases. V dropped 0 bases and J dropped 2 bases, with 12 bases sitting between them. The length of the CDR3 is 15 residues. The germline gives CDR1 SGHRS, CDR2 YFSETQ. Here the CDR3 reads CASSLGSGHTYEQYF. The CDR3 DNA follows: TGCGCCAGCAGCTTGGGGTCGGGACATACCTACGAGCAGTACTTC.

This clone appeared a few times. The genes are TRBV27 and TRBJ2-7, with 7 positions matching TRBD1. The J segment lost 4 bases and the V segment lost 0 bases, leaving 6 bases of the junction unmatched. There are 15 residues in the CDR3. Germline values: CDR1 MNHEY, CDR2 SMNVEV (reference sequence). The CDR3 nucleotides read TGTGCCAGCAGTTTATCAGGGGACAGTTTTTACGAGCAGTACTTC. Protein: CASSLSGDSFYEQYF.

The chain couples TRBV10-3 to TRBJ1-1, with TRBD1 matching 10 bases. The CDR3 sequence is 14 residues long. Germline V gene sequence: CDR1 ENHRY, CDR2 SYGVKD. Losses at the gene ends were 3 bases for V and 6 bases for J; bases not matched to a gene: 4. CDR3 bases: TGTGCCATCAGTGACACTGGACAGGGGGCTGAAGCTTTCTTT. Protein: CAISDTGQGAEAFF.

The genes are TRBV7-8 and TRBJ1-3; 9 bases are shared with TRBD1. The length of the CDR3 is 17 residues. The germline gives CDR1 SGHVS, CDR2 FQNEAQ. Germline trimming cut 1 base from V and 2 bases from J; bases unmatched to any gene: 6. CDR3 loop: CASSLGAQGAAGNTIYF. The CDR3 coding sequence is TGTGCCAGCAGCTTAGGGGCACAGGGGGCAGCTGGAAACACCATATATTTT.

This clone was observed a handful of times. The chain recombines TRBV7-8 with TRBJ1-6, with no clear D. Germline CDR1 reads SGHVS; CDR2 reads FQNEAQ. Trimming shortened V by 1 base and J by 0 bases, and 10 bases separated the two germline ends. The CDR3 loop spans 17 amino acids. Here the CDR3 DNA reads TGTGCCAGCAGCTTAGATTGGCGGAGCTCCTATAATTCACCCCTCCACTTT. It is translated as CASSLDWRSSYNSPLHF.

The chain employs TRBV10-2 and TRBJ1-2; TRBD1 agrees at 8 bases. This CDR3 comprises 15 residues. Germline CDR1 is WSHSY and CDR2 is SAAADI. With 8 bases clipped from V and 6 bases from J, the junction kept 14 bases outside the gene matches. As DNA, the CDR3 is TGCGCCAGCGGAAATACAGGGGGGCGCTTGGATGGCTACACCTTC. Translating it yields CASGNTGGRLDGYTF.

This clone was counted between two and nine times. CDR3 in DNA: TGTGCCAGCAGCCCCCGGACAGACAGCTACGAGCAGTACTTC. As protein: CASSPRTDSYEQYF. This chain uses TRBV9 with TRBJ2-7, with D possibly matching TRBD1 (6 bases). Germline V gene lookup returns CDR1 SGDLS and CDR2 YYNGEE. V was cut by 4 bases and J by 3 bases, with 14 bases left in between. The CDR3 is 14 amino acids.

The V call is TRBV29-1, the J call TRBJ1-1; 8 bases match TRBD1. V gave up 6 bases and J gave up 6 bases; unmatched junction bases: 9. Germline V gene lookup returns CDR1 SQVTM and CDR2 ANQGSEA. This CDR3 spans 13 amino acids. The CDR3 protein is CSVRTGSAPEAFF. As DNA, the CDR3 is TGCAGCGTACGGACAGGGTCGGCGCCTGAAGCTTTCTTT.

The chain uses TRBV11-2 and TRBJ2-7; 7 bases align to TRBD1. After removal of 6 bases from V and 4 bases from J, the junction contained 9 bases not matched to a gene. CDR1 and CDR2 (germline): SGHAT, FQNNGV. The CDR3 contains 14 residues. CDR3 sequence: CASSPDRAMYEQYF. In nucleotides, the CDR3 is TGTGCCAGCAGTCCCGACAGGGCGATGTACGAGCAGTACTTC.

The chain joins TRBV7-8 to TRBJ2-7; D unclear. The length of the CDR3 is 14 residues. The germline V gene has CDR1 SGHVS and CDR2 FQNEAQ. V was pared by 4 bases and J by 3 bases, with 13 bases between. CDR3: CASSYLSVIYEQYF. CDR3 nucleotides: TGTGCCAGCAGCTATTTGTCAGTAATCTACGAGCAGTACTTC. Full variable domain (remainder filled in from reference TRBV7-8 and TRBJ2-7): GAGVSQSPRYKVAKRGQDVALRCDPISGHVSLFWYQQALGQGPEFLTYFQNEAQLDKSGLPSDRFFAERPEGSVSTLKIQRTQQEDSAVYLCASSYLSVIYEQYFGPGTRLTVT.

This clone was picked up one time. This rearrangement joins TRBV5-6 to TRBJ2-7, with D perhaps matching TRBD2 (5 bases). Germline CDR1 and CDR2: SGHDT and YYEEEE. The V and J ends lost 0 bases and 0 bases respectively, with 7 bases between them. The CDR3 runs 14 residues. This CDR3 reads CASSLEGVSYEQYF. The CDR3 bases are TGTGCCAGCAGCTTGGAGGGAGTCTCCTACGAGCAGTACTTC. The full variable domain, with the rest looked up from reference TRBV5-6 and TRBJ2-7, is DAGVTQSPTHLIKTRGQQVTLRCSPKSGHDTVSWYQQALGQGPQFIFQYYEEEERQRGNFPDRFSGHQFPNYSSELNVNALLLGDSALYLCASSLEGVSYEQYFGPGTRLTVT.

The chain recombines TRBV19 with TRBJ1-1, with 11 bases that match TRBD1. V lost 3 bases, J lost 5 bases, and 14 bases stayed unmatched. The germline gives CDR1 LNHDA, CDR2 SQIVND (reference sequence). This CDR3 is 18 amino acids long. In DNA form, the CDR3 reads TGTGCCAGTAGTATTGAGAATGGACAGGGGGCGCTTGAGACTGAAGCTTTCTTT. This sequence encodes CASSIENGQGALETEAFF.

The chain recombines TRBV4-1 with TRBJ2-7; TRBD1 is a possible D gene (5 bases). The length of the CDR3 is 13 residues. Trimming removed 4 bases at V and 5 bases at J, with 12 bases between. CDR1 MGHRA and CDR2 YSYEKL come from the germline V gene. For the CDR3, the DNA is TGCGCCAGCAGCCCCACAACAGGAAACGAGCAGTACTTC. It codes for CASSPTTGNEQYF.

This rearrangement joins TRBV30 to TRBJ1-2; possible D gene TRBD1, 6 bases. V was trimmed by 0 bases and J by 4 bases, leaving 12 bases between them. Germline V gives CDR1 GTSNPN, CDR2 SVGIG (reference sequence). This CDR3 contains 14 residues. This chain's CDR3 is CAWSVLGAVYGYTF. CDR3 nucleotides: TGTGCCTGGAGTGTTCTGGGGGCGGTCTATGGCTACACCTTC.

The J gene is TRBJ2-7, the V gene TRBV6-5; possibly TRBD2 for D (5 bases). The CDR3 is 14 residues long. V shed 5 bases and J shed 0 bases, with 11 bases lying between them. Germline CDR1 reads MNHEY; CDR2 reads SVGAGI. CDR3 DNA sequence: TGTGCCAGCAGTGAGGGCCCGTTCTCCTACGAGCAGTACTTC. Translated, it gives CASSEGPFSYEQYF.